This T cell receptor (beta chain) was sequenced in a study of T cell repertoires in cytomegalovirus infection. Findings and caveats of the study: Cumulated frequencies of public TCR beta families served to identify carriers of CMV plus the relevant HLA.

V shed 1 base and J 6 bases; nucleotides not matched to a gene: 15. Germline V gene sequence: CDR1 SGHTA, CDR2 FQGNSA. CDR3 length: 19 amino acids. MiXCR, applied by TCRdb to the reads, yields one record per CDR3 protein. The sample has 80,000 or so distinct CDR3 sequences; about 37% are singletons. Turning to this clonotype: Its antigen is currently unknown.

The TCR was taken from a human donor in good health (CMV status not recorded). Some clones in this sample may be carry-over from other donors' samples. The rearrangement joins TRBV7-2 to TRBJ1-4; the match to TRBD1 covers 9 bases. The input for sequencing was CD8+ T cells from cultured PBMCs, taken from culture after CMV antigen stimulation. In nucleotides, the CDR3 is TGTGCCAGCAGCTTAGGGGGGACAGGGATTCTTCTAGGCTATGAAAAACTGTTTTTT. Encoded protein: CASSLGGTGILLGYEKLFF.